Reported below is one T cell receptor beta chain. Antigen specificity is unknown. Germline loops: CDR1 DFQATT, CDR2 SNEGSKA (reference sequence). With V trimmed by 6 bases and J by 3 bases, 7 bases remained unmatched. This CDR3 comprises 14 residues. This record comes from a study of blood T cells in healthy people across ages. General study points: Estimated diversity across one million T cells was deemed an underestimate. The unsorted PBMCs prevented any conclusive comparison of naive versus antigen-experienced cells. Any changes in expanded clonotypes were possibly confounded, as donor CMV status remained unknown.

Combining a sample-barcoded 5' primer with a J-beta primer mix, a second PCR ran for about 6 to 12 cycles. Every molecule of cDNA carried a tag from a template-switch adaptor with 12 random nucleotides. TCRdb redid the calling of the 5' RACE reads with MiXCR, one entry per CDR3 protein. The table includes roughly 900,000 distinct CDR3 sequences, under 50% detected once. Material: blood. The chain is built from TRBV20-1 and TRBJ1-2; TRBD1 matches at 10 bases. The receptor was derived from a man aged 30 to 39 in good health. The CDR3 reads CSAGDRGQDYGYTF. Here the CDR3 DNA reads TGCAGTGCGGGCGACAGGGGGCAAGACTATGGCTACACCTTC.